Listed below are T cell receptor beta chains from one sample, sequenced in a study of control samples from healthy donors and cancer patients. Repertoires were generated with immunoSEQ multiplex PCR, while TCRdb's copy carries only in-frame clones and drops some. The sample has around 250,000 clones, around 80% seen once. The sequencing input was PBMCs. The receptors derive from a woman in her sixties with lung cancer. Each CDR3 is given with its conserved first and last residue. D genes are given only for firm matches. Some rows have no size entry. The others give once, few or many, or a class for an expanded clone.

v_gene	abundance	len	d_gene	j_gene	CDR3nt	CDR3aa
TRBV10-3	-	16	TRBD1	TRBJ1-3	TGTGCCATCAGTGAGTCTCCGGGACAGGGGGAAGTCACCATATATTTT	CAISESPGQGEVTIYF
TRBV5-1	-	15	TRBD2	TRBJ2-7	TGCGCCAGCAGGGACGGACTAGCGAGATTCTACGAGCAGTACTTC	CASRDGLARFYEQYF
TRBV30	-	16	-	TRBJ1-1	TGTGCCTGGAGTGTACGGGGGAGAGTGATGAACACTGAAGCTTTCTTT	CAWSVRGRVMNTEAFF
TRBV4-1	-	16	-	TRBJ2-3	TGCGCCAGCAGCCAAGATGGGGTCCCTTCTCCAGATACGCAGTATTTT	CASSQDGVPSPDTQYF
TRBV7-3	-	13	-	TRBJ1-1	TGTGCCAGCAGCCCTCAAATGAACACTGAAGCTTTCTTT	CASSPQMNTEAFF
TRBV7-6	-	14	TRBD2	TRBJ2-5	TGTGCCAGCAGCCGTACTAGCGGTCAAGAGACCCAGTACTTC	CASSRTSGQETQYF
TRBV5-1	-	15	TRBD2	TRBJ2-5	TGCGCCAGCAGCTTGGTGACTAGCGGTGCGGAGACCCAGTACTTC	CASSLVTSGAETQYF
TRBV10-1	-	16	-	TRBJ2-7	TGCGCCAGCAGTGGCCCGCCGGGCAGGGGAGACTACGAGCAGTACTTC	CASSGPPGRGDYEQYF
TRBV7-4	-	12	-	TRBJ2-5	TGTGCCAGCAGCTTAGACGAAGAGACCCAGTACTTC	CASSLDEETQYF
TRBV27	-	13	-	TRBJ2-7	TGTGCCAGCAGTTTCGTACCCCCCTACGAGCAGTACTTC	CASSFVPPYEQYF
TRBV2	-	12	TRBD2	TRBJ2-7	TGTGCCAGCTTAGCGGGAGCCTACGAGCAGTACTTC	CASLAGAYEQYF
TRBV3-1/TRBV3-2	few	12	-	TRBJ2-1	TGTGCCAGCAGCCAATTGGGCCATGAGCAGTTCTTC	CASSQLGHEQFF
TRBV19	-	18	TRBD1	TRBJ1-1	TGTGCCAGTAGTTCCAAAGGCGGGACAGGGGTCGGGAACACTGAAGCTTTCTTT	CASSSKGGTGVGNTEAFF
TRBV5-1	-	15	-	TRBJ2-5	TGCGCCAGCAGCTTGCTCGGACAGTTACAAGAGACCCAGTACTTC	CASSLLGQLQETQYF
TRBV5-4	many	15	-	TRBJ1-1	TGTGCCAGCAGCTTGGATAGCAGCTTGAACACTGAAGCTTTCTTT	CASSLDSSLNTEAFF
TRBV27	-	16	-	TRBJ2-1	TGTGCCAGCTCATTTTTCGGGTCACCCTCCTACAATGAGCAGTTCTTC	CASSFFGSPSYNEQFF
TRBV4-1	-	14	TRBD1	TRBJ2-7	TGCGCCAGCAGCCTGGGGACAGGCTCCTACGAGCAGTACTTC	CASSLGTGSYEQYF
TRBV21-1	-	15	-	TRBJ1-2	TGTGCCAGCCATGCGTTGGAGACGCATAATTATGGCTACACCTTC	CASHALETHNYGYTF
TRBV19	few	14	-	TRBJ1-1	TGTGCCAGTAGAGAGGGCGGATTGAACACTGAAGCTTTCTTT	CASREGGLNTEAFF
TRBV3-1/TRBV3-2	-	16	-	TRBJ1-2	TGTGCCAGCAGCCAATACCCCCTTTCGAGTAACTATGGCTACACCTTC	CASSQYPLSSNYGYTF
TRBV9	-	22	TRBD1	TRBJ2-1	TGTGCCAGCAGCGTTCGAGCCTCGGTCCCGGGACAGGGGTCAAGCTCCTACAATGAGCAGTTCTTC	CASSVRASVPGQGSSSYNEQFF
TRBV21-1	once	20	-	TRBJ2-7	TGTGCCAGCAGCAAAGGGTTCTTTGGGACAGGGTGTAATCCTTCCTACGAGCAGTACTTC	CASSKGFFGTGCNPSYEQYF
TRBV24-1	few	12	-	TRBJ2-1	TGTGCCACCAGTGATCTCTACAATGAGCAGTTCTTC	CATSDLYNEQFF
TRBV4-1	-	16	-	TRBJ1-4	TGCGCCAGCAGCCCCCGCGAGGGGGAAACTAATGAAAAACTGTTTTTT	CASSPREGETNEKLFF
TRBV28	-	15	-	TRBJ1-2	TGTGCCAGCAGTCCCCTCCCAGGGGTCCGCTATGGCTACACCTTC	CASSPLPGVRYGYTF
TRBV2	-	13	-	TRBJ1-1	TGTGCCAGCAGTGGACTCGGGGGGACTGAAGCTTTCTTT	CASSGLGGTEAFF
TRBV9	once	14	-	TRBJ1-1	TGTGCCAGCAGCGTGGGGGGGATACAATCTGAAGCTTTCTTT	CASSVGGIQSEAFF
TRBV18	-	14	TRBD2	TRBJ2-7	TGTGCCAGCTCCCCCGGGGGGGTTTCCAACGAGCAGTACTTC	CASSPGGVSNEQYF
TRBV27	once	12	-	TRBJ2-5	TGTGCCAGCAGTGGCAGCCAAGAGACCCAGTACTTC	CASSGSQETQYF
TRBV7-2	-	12	-	TRBJ2-7	TGTGCCAGCAGCAACAGTCCGGGGGAGCAGTACTTC	CASSNSPGEQYF
TRBV5-6	-	13	TRBD1	TRBJ2-5	TGTGCCAGCGTTTACAGGGGAGAAGAGACCCAGTACTTC	CASVYRGEETQYF